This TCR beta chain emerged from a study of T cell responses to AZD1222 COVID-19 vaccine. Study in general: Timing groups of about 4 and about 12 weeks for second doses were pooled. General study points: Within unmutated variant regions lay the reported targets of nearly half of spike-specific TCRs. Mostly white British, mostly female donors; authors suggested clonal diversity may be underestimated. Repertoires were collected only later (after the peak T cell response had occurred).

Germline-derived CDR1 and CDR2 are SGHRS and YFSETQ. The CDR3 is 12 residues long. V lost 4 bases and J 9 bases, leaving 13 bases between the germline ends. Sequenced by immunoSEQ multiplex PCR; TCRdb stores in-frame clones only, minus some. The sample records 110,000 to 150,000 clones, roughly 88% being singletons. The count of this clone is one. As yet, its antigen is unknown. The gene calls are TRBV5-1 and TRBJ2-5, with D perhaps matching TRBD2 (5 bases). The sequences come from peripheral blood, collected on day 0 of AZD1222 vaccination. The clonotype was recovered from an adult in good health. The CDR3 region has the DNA TGCGCCAGCAGCCCCCGAGGGTGGGCCCAGTACTTC. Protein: CASSPRGWAQYF.